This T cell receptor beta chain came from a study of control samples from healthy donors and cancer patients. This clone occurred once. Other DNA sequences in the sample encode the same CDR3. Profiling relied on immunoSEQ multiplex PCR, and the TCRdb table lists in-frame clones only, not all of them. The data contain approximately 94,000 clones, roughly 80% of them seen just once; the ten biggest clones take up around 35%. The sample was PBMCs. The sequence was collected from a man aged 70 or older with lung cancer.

CDR3 region: CASSRDSSQETQYF. CDR3 in DNA: TGCGCCAGCAGCCGGGACAGCTCCCAAGAGACCCAGTACTTC. The chain is built from TRBV5-1 and TRBJ2-5; 7 bases map to TRBD1. CDR1 is SGHRS, CDR2 YFSETQ, per germline. V was clipped by 4 bases and J by 1 base; unmatched bases: 4. This CDR3 is 14 amino acids long.